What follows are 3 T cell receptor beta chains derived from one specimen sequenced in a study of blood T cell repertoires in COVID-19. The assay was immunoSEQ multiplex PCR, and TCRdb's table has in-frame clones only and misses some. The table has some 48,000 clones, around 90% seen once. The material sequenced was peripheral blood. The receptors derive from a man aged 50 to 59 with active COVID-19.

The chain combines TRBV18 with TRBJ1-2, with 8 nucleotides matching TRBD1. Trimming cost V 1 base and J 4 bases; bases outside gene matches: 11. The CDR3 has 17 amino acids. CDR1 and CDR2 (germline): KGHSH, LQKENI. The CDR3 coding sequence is TGTGCCAGCTCACCACGGGTGGACGTGACAGGGGTCTATGGCTACACCTTC. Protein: CASSPRVDVTGVYGYTF.

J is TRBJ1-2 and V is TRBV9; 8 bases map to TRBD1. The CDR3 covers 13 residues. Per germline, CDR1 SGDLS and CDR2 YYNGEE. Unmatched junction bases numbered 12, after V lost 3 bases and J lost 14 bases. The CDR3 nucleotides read TGTGCCAGCAGCGAGGACAGGGAACAAGGGAAAACCTTC. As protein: CASSEDREQGKTF.

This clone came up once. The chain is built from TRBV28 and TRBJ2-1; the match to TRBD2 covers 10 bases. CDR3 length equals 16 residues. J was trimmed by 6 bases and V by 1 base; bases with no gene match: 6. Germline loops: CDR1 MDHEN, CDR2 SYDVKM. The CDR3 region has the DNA TGTGCCAGCAGTTTATTAGGAGCGGGGGGGCGCAATGAGCAGTTCTTC. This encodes CASSLLGAGGRNEQFF.